These 3 T cell receptor beta chains share one sample of origin, sequenced in a study of brain metastases from non-small cell lung cancer. Clones were read by immunoSEQ multiplex PCR, and TCRdb kept only the in-frame ones, dropping some. The table lists about 590 clones, approximately 89% of them singletons. The sample was tumor-adjacent normal tissue. These TCRs come from a donor aged 40 or over with non-small cell lung cancer.

The V gene is TRBV7-6, the J gene TRBJ1-3, with unresolved D. Germline V gives CDR1 SGHVS, CDR2 FNYEAQ. This CDR3 has 16 residues. Trimming pared 5 bases from V and 0 bases from J, leaving 14 bases between. This CDR3 is CASSEGPGYSGNTIYF. The CDR3 bases are TGTGCCAGCAGCGAAGGTCCGGGATACTCTGGAAACACCATATATTTT.

The J gene is TRBJ1-2, the V gene TRBV3-1 (or the pseudogene TRBV3-2), with D maybe TRBD1 (6 bases). V was trimmed by 3 bases and J by 1 base, leaving 9 bases between them. The CDR3 has 14 residues. The germline gives CDR1 LGHDT, CDR2 YNNKEL (reference sequence). CDR3 DNA sequence: TGTGCCAGCAGCCAGAGCAGGGGTAACTATGGCTACACCTTC. Translation: CASSQSRGNYGYTF.

The rearrangement links TRBV11-3 to TRBJ2-2; D ambiguous. This CDR3 is 13 amino acids long. V lost 5 bases and J 4 bases, leaving 8 bases between the germline ends. The V gene's germline CDR1 is SGHNT and CDR2 YENEEA. For the CDR3, the DNA is TGTGCCAGCAGCCGGACCGTCACCGGGGAGCTGTTTTTT. Translating it yields CASSRTVTGELFF.